The entry that follows covers one TCR beta chain sequence. This entry is derived from a study of T cell changes during pregnancy in multiple sclerosis. The repertoire was sequenced with immunoSEQ multiplex PCR; TCRdb's copy has only in-frame clones and lacks some. The data hold around 60,000 clones, with about 96% observed a single time. CDR3 length: 13 residues. Germline lookup yields CDR1 MNHEY and CDR2 SMNVEV (reference sequence). The germline V and J ends were trimmed by 0 bases and 4 bases, with 3 bases remaining between them. This sample comprised CD8+ T cells from peripheral blood mononuclear cells, obtained after pregnancy. The chain employs TRBV27 and TRBJ2-2, with no clear D. This sequence originates from a female donor with multiple sclerosis, enrolled in a pregnancy study. CDR3 bases: TGTGCCAGCAGTTTATCTAGCACCGGGGAGCTGTTTTTT. Translation: CASSLSSTGELFF.